These T cell receptor beta chains were read from a single sample in a study of blood T cell repertoires in COVID-19. TCRdb keeps only in-frame clones here, not all; method: immunoSEQ multiplex PCR. The sample records about 670,000 clones, approximately 90% being singletons. Sequencing was carried out using peripheral blood. These receptors all stem from a young woman with acute or convalescent COVID-19. The CDR3 runs from the conserved cysteine through the conserved F or W. Fields, in order: D gene, J gene, V gene, CDR3 protein. The D gene is left open where the match is weak.

>NA|TRBJ2-1|TRBV27
CASSSAYEEGAYNEQFF
>NA|TRBJ1-2|TRBV3-1/TRBV3-2
CASSRGRSGGYTF
>NA|TRBJ1-1|TRBV3-1/TRBV3-2
CASSQEPRVGTEAFF
>NA|TRBJ1-1|TRBV7-9
CASSFPRGLNTEAFF
>TRBD2|TRBJ2-5|TRBV29-1
CSVVRGGETQYF
>TRBD2|TRBJ2-7|TRBV19
CASSGGEGSSYEQYF
>NA|TRBJ1-2|TRBV3-1/TRBV3-2
CASSQEGRPLYGYTF
>NA|TRBJ1-1|TRBV25-1
CASSFTNLNTEAFF
>NA|TRBJ2-2|TRBV19
CASQGQQNTGELFF
>NA|TRBJ2-2|TRBV19
CASSTPNYRDGGFGELFF
>NA|TRBJ1-1|TRBV5-4
CASSLGTGRNTEAFF
>NA|TRBJ1-5|TRBV30
CAWSLGGGNQPQHF
>TRBD2|TRBJ2-7|TRBV14
CASSQRTSSYEQYF
>NA|TRBJ1-6|TRBV7-2
CASSLYKRQNGKHNSPLHF
>TRBD1|TRBJ1-5|TRBV19
CASTPGQGAQPQHF
>TRBD2|TRBJ2-3|TRBV7-3
CASSLRPAGFTTQYF
>NA|TRBJ2-1|TRBV7-2
CASSLARLGAYNEQFF
>NA|TRBJ1-1|TRBV21-1
CASSAQGRGQPQAFF
>TRBD1|TRBJ1-4|TRBV6-5
CASSYTRTGDEKLFF
>TRBD1|TRBJ2-7|TRBV7-9
CASSPLIGTAYEQYF
>NA|TRBJ1-4|TRBV9
CASSPGRAANEKLFF
>NA|TRBJ2-1|TRBV9
CASSERGDLGGNEQFF
>TRBD1|TRBJ2-2|TRBV28
CASIGSWTGRTGELFF
>NA|TRBJ2-2|TRBV5-1
CASSAQGTGELFF
>NA|TRBJ2-4|TRBV27
CASRLQGMAKNIQYF
>NA|TRBJ1-1|TRBV11-1
CASSLNVMAGPEAFF
>TRBD1|TRBJ1-4|TRBV4-3
CASSQVGGQGGEKLFF
>NA|TRBJ1-1|TRBV6-2/TRBV6-3
CASSWTGVTEAFF
>NA|TRBJ1-1|TRBV6-2/TRBV6-3
CASSYSRGLNTEAFF
>NA|TRBJ2-7|TRBV27
CASSLSGAGVSYEQYF
>TRBD2|TRBJ2-3|TRBV5-4
CASSRTSGGAGDTQYF
>NA|TRBJ1-1|TRBV5-1
CASSALPDNSYHSEAFF
>TRBD1|TRBJ1-3|TRBV9
CASSAAGQSHTIYF